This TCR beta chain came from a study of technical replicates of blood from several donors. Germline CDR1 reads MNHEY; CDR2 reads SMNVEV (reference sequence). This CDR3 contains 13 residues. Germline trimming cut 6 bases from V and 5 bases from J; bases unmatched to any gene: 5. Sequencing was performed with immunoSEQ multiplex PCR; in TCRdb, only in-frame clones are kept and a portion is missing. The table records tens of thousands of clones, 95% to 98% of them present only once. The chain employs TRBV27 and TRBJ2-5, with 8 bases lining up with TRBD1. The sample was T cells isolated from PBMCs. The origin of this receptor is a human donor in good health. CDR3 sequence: CASSRTGFETQYF. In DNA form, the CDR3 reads TGTGCCAGCAGCCGGACAGGGTTTGAGACCCAGTACTTC.